This is a list of T cell receptor beta chains from one sample in a study of regulatory T cells in long-lasting Graves disease. A single record per CDR3 protein comes from TCRdb applying MiXCR to the multiplex PCR reads. Among over 350,000 distinct CDR3 sequences listed, around 15% were seen once. The same sample was also used in a study of T cells in Graves' hyperthyroidism and ophthalmopathy.

This sample comprised peripheral blood mononuclear cells (PBMCs), obtained at new diagnosis, from a patient treated with antithyroid drugs. All receptors derive from a woman between 50 and 59 years old with Graves disease. Both conserved end residues are part of each CDR3.

J	V	CDR3
TRBJ2-6	TRBV12-3/TRBV12-4	CASRNRVSGANVLTF
TRBJ1-2	TRBV28	CATFKEGGGTNYGYTF
TRBJ2-5	TRBV20-1	CSARAEIQETQYF
TRBJ2-2	TRBV7-2	CASSLVTAVPGELFF
TRBJ2-2	TRBV29-1	CSVVGVRATGELFF
TRBJ2-2	TRBV6-2/TRBV6-3	CASSYSESSGELFF
TRBJ2-7	TRBV28	CASSWTGLSYEQYF
TRBJ1-5	TRBV6-5	CASSLSGQYSNQPQHF
TRBJ1-1	TRBV6-5	CASSYSRGTEAFF
TRBJ1-5	TRBV6-1	CASSEAGGFDGSQPQHF